What follows are 9 T cell receptor beta chains derived from one specimen sequenced in a study of cytomegalovirus exposure and HLA in healthy donors. With 60 Vbeta and 13 Jbeta primers, the PCR was carried out. This table comes from immunoSEQ multiplex PCR, and its TCRdb copy is limited to in-frame clones, with some not included. The sample consists of some 180,000 clones, 81% of them appearing once. Specimen: PBMCs. These receptors were obtained from a man aged 35-49 years in good health and CMV-seropositive.

CDR3 sequence (DNA): TGTGCCAGCAGTTACATCGCCAGGGTCCCCTCCTACGAGCAGTACTTC. Translation: CASSYIARVPSYEQYF. J is TRBJ2-7 and V is TRBV6-5; perhaps TRBD1 as D (5 bases). From germline, CDR1 is MNHEY and CDR2 SVGAGI. V dropped 2 bases and J dropped 0 bases, with 14 bases sitting between them. The CDR3 length is 16 residues.

This chain joins TRBV5-6 and TRBJ1-3; D not resolved. The CDR3 length is 14 residues. V lost 4 bases and J lost 0, with 8 bases in between. CDR1 is SGHDT and CDR2 is YYEEEE in the germline V gene. CDR3 bases: TGTGCCAGCAGCGTGTTTATCTCTGGAAACACCATATATTTT. Translation gives CASSVFISGNTIYF.

The J gene is TRBJ2-3, the V gene TRBV4-1; tentative D call: TRBD1 (5 bases). The V gene's germline CDR1 is MGHRA and CDR2 YSYEKL. The CDR3 spans 14 residues. Trimming shortened V by 4 bases and J by 5 bases, and 13 bases separated the two germline ends. DNA for the CDR3: TGCGCCAGCAGCCCGTCGACTGGACAAGATACGCAGTATTTT. Residues: CASSPSTGQDTQYF.

This clone has only one observation. This chain joins TRBV7-9 and TRBJ1-5, with no clear D. The CDR3 covers 13 residues. The V and J ends lost 5 bases and 9 bases respectively, with 14 bases between them. Per the germline V gene, CDR1 is SEHNR and CDR2 is FQNEAQ (reference sequence). CDR3 residues: CASSSNGGRPQHF. The CDR3 DNA is TGTGCCAGCAGCAGCAACGGAGGACGGCCCCAGCATTTT.

This chain uses TRBV27 with TRBJ2-7; 9 bases agree with TRBD1. The V and J ends lost 5 bases and 3 bases, in that order; junction bases with no gene match: 14. The CDR3 loop spans 17 amino acids. The V gene's germline CDR1 is MNHEY and CDR2 SMNVEV (reference sequence). The CDR3 coding sequence is TGTGCCAGCAGTCAAACAAACAGGGGGCGAAGGAACTACGAGCAGTACTTC. Translating gives CASSQTNRGRRNYEQYF.

The J gene is TRBJ2-7, the V gene TRBV6-1, with no clear D. The germline V and J ends were trimmed by 7 bases and 3 bases, with 16 bases remaining between them. The CDR3 loop spans 14 amino acids. The germline gives CDR1 MNHNS, CDR2 SASEGT. Written as DNA, the CDR3 is TGTGCCAGCAATCGCGGTCCAACCCTCTACGAGCAGTACTTC. Its translation is CASNRGPTLYEQYF.

This clone was picked up one time. The V and J genes are TRBV7-9 and TRBJ1-2; possibly TRBD1 for D (6 bases). Trimming removed 4 bases from V and 8 bases from J, with 14 bases in between. The CDR3 totals 13 residues. Germline CDR1 reads SEHNR; CDR2 reads FQNEAQ (reference sequence). In nucleotides, the CDR3 is TGTGCCAGCAGCTCCCGGGACATTTACGGCTACACCTTC. It yields the protein CASSSRDIYGYTF.

The rearrangement uses TRBV6-5 and TRBJ2-2; TRBD1 matches at 8 bases. Per the germline V gene, CDR1 is MNHEY and CDR2 is SVGAGI. J lost 5 bases, V lost 5 bases, and 7 bases had no gene match. The CDR3 has 15 residues. CDR3 DNA sequence: TGTGCCAGCAGTCCGGACAGGGTGGTTACCGGGGAGCTGTTTTTT. Translated: CASSPDRVVTGELFF.

The genes are TRBV5-1 and TRBJ2-5; 7 bases align to TRBD1. Germline lookup yields CDR1 SGHRS and CDR2 YFSETQ. V dropped 4 bases and J dropped 5; count of bases not matched to a gene: 11. CDR3 length equals 15 residues. CDR3 in DNA: TGCGCCAGCAGCAAACTTGGACAGGTTGTGGAGACCCAGTACTTC. This codes for CASSKLGQVVETQYF.